Listed below are T cell receptor beta chains from one sample, sequenced in a study of cytomegalovirus exposure and HLA in healthy donors. TCRdb's table, derived via immunoSEQ multiplex PCR, lists solely in-frame clones and lacks some. The table has approximately 120,000 clones, about 80% seen once. Input material: PBMCs. The receptor source for this set is a woman in her thirties or forties in good health and CMV-seropositive. CDR3s include the opening cysteine and the closing phenylalanine or tryptophan. Fields, in order: V gene, J gene, clone size, D gene, CDR3 protein, CDR3 DNA. The D gene is left open where the match is weak. Rows give clone size only sometimes, using once, few, many, or a class for an expanded clone.

TRBV15,TRBJ2-7,once,NA,CATSRAERVFYEQYF,TGTGCCACCAGCAGAGCCGAGAGGGTATTTTACGAGCAGTACTTC
TRBV27,TRBJ2-7,NA,NA,CASSLVNAGYEQYF,TGTGCCAGCAGTTTAGTAAATGCGGGGTACGAGCAGTACTTC
TRBV28,TRBJ1-4,NA,TRBD1,CASSLSGQGGEKLFF,TGTGCCAGCAGTTTATCAGGACAGGGCGGCGAAAAACTGTTTTTT
TRBV7-3,TRBJ2-1,NA,TRBD2,CASSLLAGNYNEQFF,TGTGCCAGCAGCTTACTAGCGGGTAACTACAATGAGCAGTTCTTC
TRBV9,TRBJ1-5,NA,NA,CASSASGLGNQPQHF,TGTGCCAGCAGCGCCTCAGGGTTAGGGAATCAGCCCCAGCATTTT
TRBV15,TRBJ2-1,NA,NA,CATSRVQPYQFF,TGTGCCACCAGCAGGGTTCAACCCTACCAGTTCTTC
TRBV6-5,TRBJ2-3,NA,TRBD2,CASWAGRGTDTQYF,TGTGCCAGCTGGGCCGGGAGGGGCACAGATACGCAGTATTTT
TRBV4-3,TRBJ2-7,NA,TRBD1,CASSQDSRDSSYEQYF,TGCGCCAGCAGCCAAGATTCGAGGGACAGCTCCTACGAGCAGTACTTC
TRBV2,TRBJ1-5,NA,NA,CASSEREGNQPQHF,TGTGCCAGCAGTGAGAGGGAGGGCAATCAGCCCCAGCATTTT
TRBV30,TRBJ2-5,NA,TRBD2,CAWSVASGKLETQYF,TGTGCCTGGAGTGTAGCTAGCGGGAAATTAGAGACCCAGTACTTC
TRBV13,TRBJ1-1,NA,NA,CASSHPGNTEAFF,TGTGCCAGCAGCCACCCAGGGAACACTGAAGCTTTCTTT
TRBV19,TRBJ2-2,NA,TRBD1,CASSPGGNTGELFF,TGTGCCAGTAGCCCAGGGGGTAACACCGGGGAGCTGTTTTTT
TRBV25-1,TRBJ2-7,NA,NA,CASSEYTGRLYEQYF,TGTGCCAGCAGTGAGTATACAGGGCGCCTCTACGAGCAGTACTTC
TRBV19,TRBJ2-7,few,TRBD2,CASSIRVTSGGGYEQYF,TGTGCCAGTAGTATCCGGGTGACTAGCGGAGGGGGGTACGAGCAGTACTTC
TRBV5-4,TRBJ2-1,NA,TRBD2,CASSVSGSPYNEQFF,TGTGCCAGCAGCGTTAGCGGGAGCCCATACAATGAGCAGTTCTTC
TRBV9,TRBJ2-3,NA,TRBD2,CASSVGLAGRAQYF,TGTGCCAGCAGCGTAGGACTAGCGGGAAGGGCGCAGTATTTT
TRBV11-2,TRBJ2-3,NA,NA,CASSLAGTDTQYF,TGTGCCAGCAGCTTAGCGGGGACAGATACGCAGTATTTT
TRBV25-1,TRBJ1-1,few,NA,CASSVYRDQNTEAFF,TGTGCCAGCAGTGTCTACAGGGACCAAAATACTGAAGCTTTCTTT
TRBV5-8,TRBJ1-1,once,NA,CASSFRLGREADTEAFF,TGTGCCAGCAGCTTTCGGTTGGGAAGAGAAGCGGACACTGAAGCTTTCTTT
TRBV7-9,TRBJ2-7,NA,TRBD1,CASSHPGQPFEQYF,TGTGCCAGCAGCCACCCGGGACAGCCTTTCGAGCAGTACTTC
TRBV7-9,TRBJ1-4,once,NA,CSSSRGVEKLFF,TGTTCCAGCAGCCGGGGTGTTGAAAAACTGTTTTTT
TRBV21-1,TRBJ2-7,NA,NA,CASSKARGTAPYLGFYEQYF,TGTGCCAGCAGCAAAGCGCGCGGGACCGCCCCATACCTAGGGTTCTACGAGCAGTACTTC
TRBV14,TRBJ2-3,NA,NA,CASSHLTDSSDTQYF,TGTGCCAGCAGCCATTTGACGGACAGCTCAGATACGCAGTATTTT
TRBV6-5,TRBJ2-3,NA,NA,CASSYSTSTDTQYF,TGTGCCAGCAGTTACTCGACTTCTACAGATACGCAGTATTTT
TRBV6-5,TRBJ2-7,NA,NA,CAISTDYEQYF,TGTGCCATCTCGACAGACTACGAGCAGTACTTC
TRBV28,TRBJ2-4,NA,TRBD2,CASSFPPWGTSASAIAKNIQYF,TGTGCCAGCAGTTTTCCCCCCTGGGGGACTAGCGCCAGTGCCATAGCCAAAAACATTCAGTACTTC
TRBV28,TRBJ2-7,NA,TRBD2,CASSPGLAGGPVWSYEQYF,TGTGCCAGCAGCCCGGGACTAGCGGGAGGGCCAGTGTGGTCCTACGAGCAGTACTTC
TRBV5-6,TRBJ2-2,NA,NA,CASSLGGAGELFF,TGTGCCAGCAGCTTGGGGGGAGCCGGGGAGCTGTTTTTT